This is a list of T cell receptor beta chains from one sample in a study of blood T cells in healthy people across ages. TCRdb reprocessed the 5' RACE reads with MiXCR, giving one entry per CDR3 protein. The table shows more than 500,000 distinct CDR3 sequences, with 25% to 30% occurring only once. The sample comprised blood. The receptors stem from a woman in her sixties or seventies in good health. The CDR3 runs from the conserved cysteine through the conserved F or W. The D gene is left open where the match is weak. Where a row states a size, it is once, few, many or the class of an expanded clone; other rows omit it.

abundance: NA
d_gene: NA
j_gene: TRBJ2-5
v_gene: TRBV19
CDR3nt: TGTGCCAGTACTTGTAGTCAGGAGCCTCCCCAAGAGACCCAGTACTTC
CDR3aa: CASTCSQEPPQETQYF

abundance: few
d_gene: NA
j_gene: TRBJ1-1
v_gene: TRBV19
CDR3nt: TGTGCCAGTAGGGACAGACCGAACACTGAAGCTTTCTTT
CDR3aa: CASRDRPNTEAFF

abundance: few
d_gene: NA
j_gene: TRBJ2-7
v_gene: TRBV5-1
CDR3nt: TGCGCCAGCAGCTTGGATGGACAGTACGAGCAGTACTTC
CDR3aa: CASSLDGQYEQYF

abundance: many
d_gene: NA
j_gene: TRBJ2-2
v_gene: TRBV4-3
CDR3nt: TGCGCCAGCAGCCAAGATCTGGGGGCGCCGACCGGGGAGCTGTTTTTT
CDR3aa: CASSQDLGAPTGELFF

abundance: NA
d_gene: NA
j_gene: TRBJ2-2
v_gene: TRBV6-6
CDR3nt: TGTGTCAGCGGGACAATACTAAACACCGGGGAGCTATTTTTT
CDR3aa: CVSGTILNTGELFF

abundance: NA
d_gene: NA
j_gene: TRBJ2-3
v_gene: TRBV18
CDR3nt: TGTGCCAGCTCGCAGTCCGTGGCGGGGATATCAGATACGCGGTATTTT
CDR3aa: CASSQSVAGISDTRYF

abundance: NA
d_gene: TRBD2
j_gene: TRBJ2-5
v_gene: TRBV6-5
CDR3nt: TGTGCCAGCAGTTACTCGTACCCAGCGGGGTTCCAAGAGACCCAGTACTTC
CDR3aa: CASSYSYPAGFQETQYF

abundance: NA
d_gene: NA
j_gene: TRBJ1-1
v_gene: TRBV7-9
CDR3nt: TGCGCCAGCAGCACCACGATAGGGACCACGGCTTTCTTT
CDR3aa: CASSTTIGTTAFF

abundance: NA
d_gene: NA
j_gene: TRBJ2-1
v_gene: TRBV6-2/TRBV6-3
CDR3nt: TGTGCCAGCCGTCAGGGGATGGATGAGCAGTTCTTC
CDR3aa: CASRQGMDEQFF

abundance: few
d_gene: NA
j_gene: TRBJ1-3
v_gene: TRBV2
CDR3nt: TGTGCCAGCAATCGAATCTCTGGAAACACCATATATTTT
CDR3aa: CASNRISGNTIYF

abundance: NA
d_gene: NA
j_gene: TRBJ1-1
v_gene: TRBV4-3
CDR3nt: TGCGCCAGCAGCCAAGATTCGACGGGGGCCTTCACTGAAGCTTTCTTT
CDR3aa: CASSQDSTGAFTEAFF

abundance: few
d_gene: NA
j_gene: TRBJ2-5
v_gene: TRBV20-1
CDR3nt: TGCAGTGTTCAGGTTAGGGTCCAAGAGACCCAGTACTTC
CDR3aa: CSVQVRVQETQYF

abundance: NA
d_gene: TRBD1
j_gene: TRBJ2-7
v_gene: TRBV6-1
CDR3nt: TGTGCCAGCAGTGGGCGGGACAGGGGACTTTCCTACGAGCAGTACTTC
CDR3aa: CASSGRDRGLSYEQYF

abundance: NA
d_gene: TRBD2
j_gene: TRBJ2-1
v_gene: TRBV20-1
CDR3nt: TGCAGTGCTCCTGCGGGGGGGAGGTCTGAGCAGTTCTTC
CDR3aa: CSAPAGGRSEQFF

abundance: few
d_gene: NA
j_gene: TRBJ2-1
v_gene: TRBV5-1
CDR3nt: TGCGCCAGCAGCTTTTCGGGGGTAGAATATGAGCAGTTCTTC
CDR3aa: CASSFSGVEYEQFF

abundance: many
d_gene: NA
j_gene: TRBJ2-5
v_gene: TRBV5-5
CDR3nt: TGTGCCAGCAGCTTCGGACAGATCCGGGAGACCCAGTACTTC
CDR3aa: CASSFGQIRETQYF

abundance: NA
d_gene: TRBD1
j_gene: TRBJ2-3
v_gene: TRBV30
CDR3nt: TGTGCCTGGAGTGGGGGACAGGTCACAGATACGCAGTCTTTT
CDR3aa: CAWSGGQVTDTQSF

abundance: NA
d_gene: NA
j_gene: TRBJ2-6
v_gene: TRBV7-2
CDR3nt: TGTGCCAGCACCCTAGGGGGGCCCGGGGCCAACGTCCTGACTTTC
CDR3aa: CASTLGGPGANVLTF

abundance: NA
d_gene: TRBD2
j_gene: TRBJ2-7
v_gene: TRBV6-6
CDR3nt: TGTGCCGGCAGTCCCTACGCTAGCGGGGGTTCTTACGAGCAGTACTTC
CDR3aa: CAGSPYASGGSYEQYF

abundance: few
d_gene: NA
j_gene: TRBJ2-5
v_gene: TRBV14
CDR3nt: TGTGCCAGCAGCCCCCAACAGGGGACTATCACGAAGACCCAGTACTTC
CDR3aa: CASSPQQGTITKTQYF

abundance: few
d_gene: NA
j_gene: TRBJ1-1
v_gene: TRBV18
CDR3nt: TGTGCCAGCTCACCACCGGGCGGTATGAACACTGAAGCTTTCTTT
CDR3aa: CASSPPGGMNTEAFF

abundance: NA
d_gene: NA
j_gene: TRBJ2-3
v_gene: TRBV20-1
CDR3nt: TGCAGTGCTAGGGGCAGGCGAGGCCTCCCCACAGATACGCAGTATTTT
CDR3aa: CSARGRRGLPTDTQYF

abundance: NA
d_gene: NA
j_gene: TRBJ1-2
v_gene: TRBV3-1
CDR3nt: TGTGCCAGCAGCCAAGGGAGGTCCGAGGGGCGAAACCCGGGCTACACCTTC
CDR3aa: CASSQGRSEGRNPGYTF

abundance: NA
d_gene: TRBD1
j_gene: TRBJ1-4
v_gene: TRBV3-1
CDR3nt: TGTGCCAGCAGCCCGACAGGGGTTAATGAAAAACTGTTTTTT
CDR3aa: CASSPTGVNEKLFF

abundance: NA
d_gene: NA
j_gene: TRBJ1-6
v_gene: TRBV3-1
CDR3nt: TGTGCCAGCAGCTCCGGTAGGGGAAGGGCAAATTCACCCCTCCACTTT
CDR3aa: CASSSGRGRANSPLHF

abundance: NA
d_gene: TRBD1
j_gene: TRBJ1-2
v_gene: TRBV4-2
CDR3nt: TGTGCCAGCAGCCAAGATTTGAGGGACAGGGGCTATGGCTACACCTTC
CDR3aa: CASSQDLRDRGYGYTF

abundance: NA
d_gene: NA
j_gene: TRBJ2-5
v_gene: TRBV18
CDR3nt: TGTGCCAGCTCACCACCGACTACAGGGAAACTGGGGACCCAGTACTTC
CDR3aa: CASSPPTTGKLGTQYF

abundance: NA
d_gene: NA
j_gene: TRBJ1-2
v_gene: TRBV4-2
CDR3nt: TGTGCCAGCAGCCCGGGGGGCCTAAACTATGGCTACACCTTC
CDR3aa: CASSPGGLNYGYTF